The 21 T cell receptor beta chains in this list originate from one sample, sequenced in a study of OX40 agonist ivuxolimab in advanced cancers. Some clones are missing from TCRdb's copy, which holds only in-frame ones; the method was immunoSEQ multiplex PCR. The repertoire includes around 95,000 clones, over 75% of them detected once, and less than 0.2% sits in the top ten. Sample: CD4+ or CD8+ T cells sorted from blood, taken in a trial of the OX40 agonist ivuxolimab. These receptors were obtained from an adult with an advanced solid tumor such as melanoma, head and neck, liver or kidney cancer.

J is TRBJ1-4 and V is TRBV30; D possibly corresponds to TRBD1 (6 bases). Germline V gene sequence: CDR1 GTSNPN, CDR2 SVGIG (reference sequence). This CDR3 comprises 15 residues. With 3 bases removed from V and 8 bases from J, the gap between germline ends came to 19 bases. CDR3 bases: TGTGCCTGGAGCGAGCACAGGGCAGTCGGCGAAAAACTGTTTTTT. It specifies CAWSEHRAVGEKLFF.

This rearrangement joins TRBV5-4 to TRBJ2-7, with 8 bases that match TRBD1. This CDR3 comprises 14 residues. The trim removed 4 bases at V and 2 bases at J, leaving 5 bases unmatched. Per the germline V gene, CDR1 is SGHNT and CDR2 is YYREEE (reference sequence). The CDR3 here is CASSPGTGPYEQYF. The CDR3 DNA is TGTGCCAGCAGCCCCGGGACAGGACCCTACGAGCAGTACTTC. Full variable domain (rest looked up from reference TRBV5-4 and TRBJ2-7): ETGVTQSPTHLIKTRGQQVTLRCSSQSGHNTVSWYQQALGQGPQFIFQYYREEENGRGNFPPRFSGLQFPNYSSELNVNALELDDSALYLCASSPGTGPYEQYFGPGTRLTVT.

The chain combines TRBV5-4 with TRBJ2-7; perhaps TRBD1 as D (5 bases). The germline V and J ends were trimmed by 4 bases and 4 bases, with 18 bases remaining between them. The CDR3 runs to 15 residues. Germline V gives CDR1 SGHNT, CDR2 YYREEE (reference sequence). The CDR3 sequence is CASSNRGSLTYEQYF. In DNA, the CDR3 is TGTGCCAGCAGCAATAGGGGATCACTCACGTACGAGCAGTACTTC. Full variable domain (remainder filled in from reference TRBV5-4 and TRBJ2-7): ETGVTQSPTHLIKTRGQQVTLRCSSQSGHNTVSWYQQALGQGPQFIFQYYREEENGRGNFPPRFSGLQFPNYSSELNVNALELDDSALYLCASSNRGSLTYEQYFGPGTRLTVT.

This clone came up once. CDR3 residues: CASSLAASYEQYF. CDR3 coding DNA: TGTGCCAGCAGCTTGGCGGCCTCCTACGAGCAGTACTTC. The genes are TRBV5-6 and TRBJ2-7, with D hard to call. This CDR3 spans 13 amino acids. V lost 0 bases, J lost 0 bases, and 4 bases lay in between. Germline CDR1 and CDR2: SGHDT and YYEEEE.

The V and J genes are TRBV6-1 and TRBJ1-5; 7 nucleotides align to TRBD1. CDR1 and CDR2 (germline): MNHNS, SASEGT. Losses at the gene ends were 1 base for V and 0 bases for J; bases not matched to a gene: 12. The CDR3 runs 19 residues. The CDR3 here is CASSEGWGDRYDSNQPQHF. The CDR3 DNA follows: TGTGCCAGCAGTGAAGGATGGGGGGACAGATACGATAGCAATCAGCCCCAGCATTTT.

This chain uses TRBV5-1 with TRBJ2-1; 11 bases are shared with TRBD1. J lost 8 bases, V lost 3 bases, and 7 bases had no gene match. This CDR3 has 15 amino acids. CDR1 is SGHRS, CDR2 YFSETQ, per germline. This CDR3 reads CASSSGQGASDEQFF. The CDR3 DNA follows: TGCGCCAGCAGCTCTGGACAGGGGGCTAGCGATGAGCAGTTCTTC.

The chain joins TRBV6-1 to TRBJ1-2; D perhaps matches TRBD1 (5 bases). CDR1 MNHNS and CDR2 SASEGT come from the germline V gene. V was trimmed by 6 bases and J by 0 bases, leaving 8 bases between them. This CDR3 comprises 13 residues. CDR3 loop: CASRQGANYGYTF. The CDR3 bases are TGTGCCAGCAGGCAGGGAGCTAACTATGGCTACACCTTC.

This chain uses TRBV4-2 with TRBJ1-2; TRBD1 is a possible D gene (5 bases). Germline loops: CDR1 LGHNA, CDR2 YNFKEQ. The CDR3 totals 15 residues. V was shortened by 0 bases and J by 4 bases, with 12 bases between the two germline ends. The CDR3 bases are TGTGCCAGCAGCCAAGAGCGCGGGGGTGGCTATGGCTACACCTTC. It is translated as CASSQERGGGYGYTF.

The rearrangement links TRBV19 to TRBJ1-5, with 9 bases identical to TRBD1. The CDR3 has 15 residues. In germline, CDR1 is LNHDA, CDR2 SQIVND (reference sequence). V gave up 10 bases and J gave up 4 bases; unmatched junction bases: 11. CDR3 bases: TGTGCCACCAAGGAATGGGACAGGGCGAATCAGCCCCAGCATTTT. It codes for CATKEWDRANQPQHF. The variable domain in full, with the rest retrieved from reference TRBV19 and TRBJ1-5, is DGGITQSPKYLFRKEGQNVTLSCEQNLNHDAMYWYRQDPGQGLRLIYYSQIVNDFQKGDIAEGYSVSREKKESFPLTVTSAQKNPTAFYLCATKEWDRANQPQHFGDGTRLSIL.

The V call is TRBV5-8, the J call TRBJ1-1, with D maybe TRBD1 (5 bases). Trimming stripped 3 bases from V and 11 bases from J, with 14 bases between. Germline-derived CDR1 and CDR2 are SGHTS and YDEGEE. CDR3 length equals 12 residues. The chain's CDR3 is CASSWGLTGAFF. In nucleotides, the CDR3 is TGTGCCAGCAGCTGGGGACTAACGGGGGCTTTCTTT. Filled out from reference TRBV5-8 and TRBJ1-1, the complete variable domain reads EAGVTQSPTHLIKTRGQQATLRCSPISGHTSVYWYQQALGLGLQFLLWYDEGEERNRGNFPPRFSGRQFPNYSSELNVNALELEDSALYLCASSWGLTGAFFGQGTRLTVV.

The rearrangement links TRBV30 to TRBJ1-1; 7 bases are a match to TRBD1. The CDR3 spans 14 residues. CDR1 is GTSNPN and CDR2 is SVGIG in the germline V gene (reference sequence). Trimming removed 8 bases from V and 5 bases from J; junction bases left unmatched: 14. The CDR3 loop is CARTNTHRGTEAFF. The DNA for the CDR3 is TGTGCCCGGACCAACACACACAGGGGTACTGAAGCTTTCTTT.

The CDR3 loop is CASSARTGYSNQPQHF. The CDR3, as DNA: TGTGCCAGCAGCGCCCGGACGGGATATAGCAATCAGCCCCAGCATTTT. The chain links TRBV28 to TRBJ1-5; D is ambiguous. CDR1 and CDR2 from the germline V gene are MDHEN and SYDVKM. V lost 6 bases and J 0 bases, leaving 15 bases between the germline ends. CDR3 length: 16 amino acids. Variable domain in full (rest from reference TRBV28 and TRBJ1-5): DVKVTQSSRYLVKRTGEKVFLECVQDMDHENMFWYRQDPGLGLRLIYFSYDVKMKEKGDIPEGYSVSREKKERFSLILESASTNQTSMYLCASSARTGYSNQPQHFGDGTRLSIL.

The chain couples TRBV11-2 to TRBJ2-5; the match to TRBD1 covers 10 bases. V dropped 4 bases and J dropped 1; count of bases not matched to a gene: 3. CDR3 length: 15 amino acids. Looked up from germline, CDR1 is SGHAT and CDR2 is FQNNGV. The CDR3 region is CASSSGQGTQETQYF. The CDR3 DNA reads as TGTGCCAGCAGCTCGGGACAGGGGACCCAAGAGACCCAGTACTTC.

The chain employs TRBV15 and TRBJ1-1, with D unclear. The CDR3 covers 15 residues. Germline V gives CDR1 LNHNV, CDR2 YYDKDF (reference sequence). Trimming cost V 0 bases and J 1 base, with 9 bases left between them. The DNA of the CDR3 is TGTGCCACCAGCAGAGATACGGCCAAGAACACTGAAGCTTTCTTT. Amino acids: CATSRDTAKNTEAFF.

In the case of this clone: The same CDR3 arises from other DNA sequences in this sample as well. The J gene is TRBJ2-7, the V gene TRBV18; 13 bases map to TRBD2. V shed 2 bases and J 3 bases; nucleotides not matched to a gene: 1. The CDR3 runs to 15 residues. Germline V gene lookup returns CDR1 KGHSH and CDR2 LQKENI. CDR3 protein: CASSPGTSGIYEQYF. Written as DNA, the CDR3 is TGTGCCAGCTCACCAGGGACTAGCGGGATCTACGAGCAGTACTTC.

The gene calls are TRBV28 and TRBJ2-5, with no clear D. V lost 4 bases to trimming and J lost 7 bases, with 16 bases between them. There are 14 residues in the CDR3. Germline CDR1 reads MDHEN; CDR2 reads SYDVKM. DNA of the CDR3: TGTGCCAGCAGTTCCTCCGGTTCGTACGGGACCCAGTACTTC. It encodes CASSSSGSYGTQYF. Variable domain in full (rest from reference TRBV28 and TRBJ2-5): DVKVTQSSRYLVKRTGEKVFLECVQDMDHENMFWYRQDPGLGLRLIYFSYDVKMKEKGDIPEGYSVSREKKERFSLILESASTNQTSMYLCASSSSGSYGTQYFGPGTRLLVL.

The gene calls are TRBV7-6 and TRBJ2-1; 8 bases map to TRBD1. This CDR3 spans 15 amino acids. After removal of 1 base from V and 6 bases from J, the junction contained 5 bases not matched to a gene. The germline CDR1 and CDR2 sequences are SGHVS and FNYEAQ. The CDR3 region is CASSLGTGWFNEQFF. The CDR3 DNA sequence: TGTGCCAGCAGCTTAGGGACAGGGTGGTTCAATGAGCAGTTCTTC.

This chain connects TRBV7-3 to TRBJ2-7; D is perhaps TRBD2 (5 bases). Trimming stripped 2 bases from V and 1 base from J, with 9 bases between. The length of the CDR3 is 14 residues. Germline CDR1 and CDR2: SGHTA and FQGTGA. The CDR3 sequence is CASSLDYNSYEQYF. The CDR3, as DNA: TGTGCCAGCAGCTTAGACTACAATTCCTACGAGCAGTACTTC.

The J gene is TRBJ2-6, the V gene TRBV7-9, with D maybe TRBD1 (6 bases). This CDR3 comprises 17 residues. Germline V gene data show CDR1 as SEHNR and CDR2 as FQNEAQ (reference sequence). Trimming removed 1 base from V and 3 bases from J, with 13 bases in between. CDR3 region: CASSLGFGGGGANVLTF. The CDR3 bases are TGTGCCAGCAGCTTAGGGTTTGGGGGCGGTGGGGCCAACGTCCTGACTTTC.

The chain uses TRBV5-1 and TRBJ2-1; 11 bases agree with TRBD2. The CDR3 length is 16 residues. Trimming removed 0 bases from V and 5 bases from J; junction bases left unmatched: 4. CDR1 is SGHRS and CDR2 is YFSETQ in the germline V gene. The CDR3 coding sequence is TGCGCCAGCAGCTTGGGGGTAGCGGGAGGGCACAATGAGCAGTTCTTC. Its protein is CASSLGVAGGHNEQFF.

The chain is built from TRBV28 and TRBJ1-3, with TRBD1 as a possible D gene (5 bases). The CDR3 contains 14 residues. The germline CDR1 and CDR2 sequences are MDHEN and SYDVKM. V was trimmed by 6 bases and J by 4 bases, leaving 13 bases between them. CDR3 in amino acids: CASRAGTLGNTIYF. In DNA, the CDR3 is TGTGCCAGCAGAGCCGGGACCCTGGGAAACACCATATATTTT. Using reference TRBV28 and TRBJ1-3 for the parts outside the CDR3, the full variable domain is DVKVTQSSRYLVKRTGEKVFLECVQDMDHENMFWYRQDPGLGLRLIYFSYDVKMKEKGDIPEGYSVSREKKERFSLILESASTNQTSMYLCASRAGTLGNTIYFGEGSWLTVV.